This T cell receptor beta chain appears in the sequencing data of a study of post-analysis software for immune sequencing data. Study results and caveats: Five TRBV segments, including TRBV5-6, TRBV5-1 and TRBV20-1, were more frequent in patients than controls.

TCR beta libraries were prepared from cDNA with unique molecular identifiers. Yield was some 540,000 cDNA molecules from around 1 to 9.1 million T cells. TCRdb reanalysed the PCR reads using MiXCR and keeps one entry per CDR3 protein. The table records 450,000 to 650,000 distinct CDR3 sequences, roughly 47% of them present only once. The CDR3 extends over 15 amino acids. Trimming shortened V by 2 bases and J by 5 bases, and 14 bases separated the two germline ends. To note about this clonotype: Antigen unknown.

The clonotype originates from a girl between 5 and 17 years old with multiple sclerosis. Input material: blood. V usage is TRBV12-3 or TRBV12-4 and J usage is TRBJ2-3, with D unclear. CDR3 DNA: TGTGCCAGCAGTTTAAGGGATCCCAACAGAGATACGCAGTATTTT. It is translated as CASSLRDPNRDTQYF.